This TCR beta chain was sequenced in a study of blood T cell repertoires in COVID-19. Whole-study context: T cells, B-cell-depleted T cells, or PBMCs supplied cDNA or gDNA.

Method: immunoSEQ multiplex PCR; TCRdb's copy keeps in-frame clones and lacks some. This sample carries 130,000 to 150,000 clones, approximately 87% of them seen once, and the ten largest clones take approximately 1.2%. Participants came from fewer than 25 US areas, aged about 18 to 89 years. Assignment of participants to cohorts was predicated upon participant-reported clinical history. The trim removed 2 bases at V and 3 bases at J, leaving 1 base unmatched. The germline V gene has CDR1 MNHEY and CDR2 SMNVEV (reference sequence). This CDR3 contains 14 residues. The specimen sequenced was PBMCs or T cells enriched from blood (not recorded which). J is TRBJ2-4 and V is TRBV27; 7 nucleotides match TRBD1. This TCR was recovered from a woman in her 30s with acute COVID-19. The CDR3 here is CASSLRDSKNIQYF. As DNA, the CDR3 is TGTGCCAGCAGTTTAAGGGACAGCAAAAACATTCAGTACTTC.